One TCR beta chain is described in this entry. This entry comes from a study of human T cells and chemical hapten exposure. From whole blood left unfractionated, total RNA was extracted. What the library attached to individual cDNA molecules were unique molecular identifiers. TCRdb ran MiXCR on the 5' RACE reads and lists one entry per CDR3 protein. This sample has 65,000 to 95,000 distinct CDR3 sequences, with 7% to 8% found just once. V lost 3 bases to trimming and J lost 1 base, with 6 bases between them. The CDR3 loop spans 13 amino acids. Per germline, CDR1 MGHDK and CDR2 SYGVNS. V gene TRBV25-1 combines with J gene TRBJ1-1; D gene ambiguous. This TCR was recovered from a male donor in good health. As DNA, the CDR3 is TGTGCCAGCAGTGATGGTTGGAACACTGAAGCTTTCTTT. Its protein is CASSDGWNTEAFF.